The 28 T cell receptor beta chains given below trace back to one sample, sequenced in a study of shared clonotypes between healthy human individuals. Produced via immunoSEQ multiplex PCR; TCRdb's table is partial and in-frame only. The table lists about 1 million clones, roughly 75% of them singletons. The sequenced sample consisted of memory CD4+ T cells sorted from blood. Specified subset: CD45RA-negative fraction. These receptors were collected from a man aged 18 to 30 in good health.

Worth noting for this clone: The identical CDR3 is also encoded by other nucleotide sequences in the sample. The gene calls are TRBV29-1 and TRBJ2-2; D call uncertain. The length of the CDR3 is 11 residues. Germline V gene lookup returns CDR1 SQVTM and CDR2 ANQGSEA. V lost 7 bases and J 1 base, leaving 4 bases between the germline ends. The CDR3 sequence is CSGGNTGELFF. The CDR3 nucleotides are TGCAGCGGCGGGAACACCGGGGAGCTGTTTTTT.

The rearrangement uses TRBV5-8 and TRBJ1-2; the D gene is possibly TRBD1 (5 bases). From germline, CDR1 is SGHTS and CDR2 YDEGEE. The CDR3 runs 14 residues. With 7 bases removed from V and 4 bases from J, the gap between germline ends came to 17 bases. The CDR3 is CASHYVQGFYGYTF. The CDR3 bases are TGTGCCAGCCACTACGTGCAGGGTTTCTATGGCTACACCTTC.

The genes are TRBV10-3 and TRBJ1-2; 9 bases are a match to TRBD1. The CDR3 contains 15 residues. Germline trimming cut 4 bases from V and 9 bases from J; bases unmatched to any gene: 12. CDR1 is ENHRY, CDR2 SYGVKD, per germline. CDR3 loop: CAISAGQQGAFRYTF. Here the CDR3 DNA reads TGTGCCATCAGTGCGGGCCAACAGGGGGCTTTTCGCTACACCTTC.

The V gene is TRBV7-2, the J gene TRBJ2-3; D not resolved. V dropped 6 bases and J dropped 2 bases, with 9 bases sitting between them. Germline V gene data show CDR1 as SGHTA and CDR2 as FQGNSA. CDR3 length equals 13 residues. CDR3 DNA: TGTGCCAGCAGACCAAAGGTCACAGATACGCAGTATTTT. Its translation: CASRPKVTDTQYF.

The chain uses TRBV19 and TRBJ2-5, with 9 bases that match TRBD1. CDR3 length equals 14 residues. Unmatched junction bases numbered 5, after V lost 4 bases and J lost 5 bases. Per the germline V gene, CDR1 is LNHDA and CDR2 is SQIVND (reference sequence). The CDR3 region is CASSSTGGRETQYF. In nucleotides, the CDR3 is TGTGCCAGTAGTAGTACAGGGGGCAGGGAGACCCAGTACTTC.

This clone came up once. The chain uses TRBV18 and TRBJ2-7, with 11 positions matching TRBD2. V gave up 5 bases and J gave up 3 bases; unmatched junction bases: 6. In germline, CDR1 is KGHSH, CDR2 LQKENI. This CDR3 has 15 amino acids. CDR3 nucleotides: TGTGCCAGCTCAGATGGGACTAGCGGCTTCTACGAGCAGTACTTC. Encoded protein: CASSDGTSGFYEQYF.

The chain carries TRBV6-6 and TRBJ2-3, with TRBD1 matching over 10 bases. The germline CDR1 and CDR2 sequences are MNHNY and SVGAGI (reference sequence). The V segment lost 5 bases and the J segment 6 bases; nucleotides outside the gene matches: 8. CDR3 size: 15 residues. The CDR3 DNA sequence: TGTGCCAGCAGTCCGAGGGACAGGGGAGTCGATACGCAGTATTTT. Translation gives CASSPRDRGVDTQYF.

CDR3 region: CASSFVSSTDTQYF. CDR3 nucleotide sequence: TGTGCCAGCAGCTTCGTCAGCAGCACAGATACGCAGTATTTT. The chain couples TRBV7-9 to TRBJ2-3, with D unresolved. Germline lookup yields CDR1 SEHNR and CDR2 FQNEAQ (reference sequence). The CDR3 is 14 amino acids. V shed 3 bases and J shed 0 bases, with 7 bases lying between them.

The CDR3 reads CASSSAAYNEQFF. DNA for the CDR3: TGTGCCAGCAGCTCGGCCGCCTACAATGAGCAGTTCTTC. The J gene is TRBJ2-1, the V gene TRBV7-9; no definite D call. With 4 bases removed from V and 2 bases from J, the gap between germline ends came to 6 bases. The CDR3 loop spans 13 amino acids. Germline V gene lookup returns CDR1 SEHNR and CDR2 FQNEAQ (reference sequence).

J is TRBJ2-7 and V is TRBV19, with D maybe TRBD1 (5 bases). The CDR3 sequence is 16 residues long. Between the trimmed V and J ends, which lost 7 bases and 0 bases, there was a span of 19 bases. Germline CDR1 LNHDA, CDR2 SQIVND (reference sequence). CDR3 nucleotide sequence: TGTGCCAGTACTGACACTCGCTGGGGCAGCTCCTACGAGCAGTACTTC. This encodes CASTDTRWGSSYEQYF. Using reference TRBV19 and TRBJ2-7 for the parts outside the CDR3, the full variable domain is DGGITQSPKYLFRKEGQNVTLSCEQNLNHDAMYWYRQDPGQGLRLIYYSQIVNDFQKGDIAEGYSVSREKKESFPLTVTSAQKNPTAFYLCASTDTRWGSSYEQYFGPGTRLTVT.

The V and J genes are TRBV11-2 and TRBJ2-7, with TRBD1 identical over 8 bases. V was pared by 6 bases and J by 3 bases, with 7 bases of the junction left unmatched. The CDR3 length is 14 residues. The germline CDR1 and CDR2 sequences are SGHAT and FQNNGV. CDR3 region: CASRPDRGNYEQYF. The CDR3 DNA is TGTGCCAGCAGGCCTGACAGGGGTAACTACGAGCAGTACTTC.

In this sample, this clone turned up many times. The sample has other DNA sequences that encode this CDR3 too. The chain combines TRBV28 with TRBJ1-5, with D maybe TRBD1 (5 bases). Germline loops: CDR1 MDHEN, CDR2 SYDVKM. Trimming stripped 3 bases from V and 2 bases from J, with 8 bases between. This CDR3 has 14 amino acids. The CDR3 nucleotides read TGTGCCAGCAGTTTGGGGGGTGGCAATCAGCCCCAGCATTTT. The encoded protein is CASSLGGGNQPQHF.

The chain couples TRBV6-4 to TRBJ2-1; 9 positions match TRBD2. CDR1 is MRHNA, CDR2 SNTAGT, per germline. This CDR3 contains 15 residues. With 5 bases clipped from V and 4 bases from J, the junction kept 6 bases outside the gene matches. The CDR3 is CASSLTSGDYNEQFF. The CDR3, as DNA: TGTGCCAGCAGTTTGACTAGCGGAGATTACAATGAGCAGTTCTTC.

The rearrangement uses TRBV5-8 and TRBJ2-7; TRBD1 matches 11 bases. CDR3 size: 17 residues. Looked up from germline, CDR1 is SGHTS and CDR2 is YDEGEE. With 4 bases clipped from V and 2 bases from J, the junction kept 11 bases outside the gene matches. CDR3 DNA sequence: TGTGCCAGCAGCCATGGGACAGGGGGTTCCATTCCCTACGAGCAGTACTTC. As protein: CASSHGTGGSIPYEQYF.

The chain uses TRBV10-3 and TRBJ1-2, with 10 bases identical to TRBD1. The CDR3 consists of 16 residues. Per the germline V gene, CDR1 is ENHRY and CDR2 is SYGVKD. The V and J ends lost 5 bases and 8 bases, in that order; junction bases with no gene match: 14. The CDR3 DNA follows: TGTGCCATCAGTAACCCCAGGACAGGGGGATCTGAGGGCTACACCTTC. Its protein is CAISNPRTGGSEGYTF.

This clone was recorded at least ten times. J is TRBJ2-7 and V is TRBV2; TRBD1 matches at 7 bases. The CDR3 runs 15 residues. The germline V gene has CDR1 SNHLY and CDR2 FYNNEI. The junction had 8 bases not matched to a gene; V was cut back by 6 bases and J by 0 bases. CDR3 protein: CASRLNRGYSYEQYF. In DNA form, the CDR3 reads TGTGCCAGCAGGCTTAACAGGGGCTACTCCTACGAGCAGTACTTC. Looking up the rest from reference TRBV2 and TRBJ2-7 gives the full variable domain: EPEVTQTPSHQVTQMGQEVILRCVPISNHLYFYWYRQILGQKVEFLVSFYNNEISEKSEIFDDQFSVERPDGSNFTLKIRSTKLEDSAMYFCASRLNRGYSYEQYFGPGTRLTVT.

The chain links TRBV19 to TRBJ1-4, with 8 bases fitting TRBD1. The CDR3 extends over 16 amino acids. The ends lost 5 bases at V and 0 bases at J; junction bases unmatched: 5. Germline V gene sequence: CDR1 LNHDA, CDR2 SQIVND (reference sequence). This CDR3 reads CASSQDRAATNEKLFF. DNA of the CDR3: TGTGCCAGTAGTCAGGACAGGGCTGCAACTAATGAAAAACTGTTTTTT.

This chain links TRBV2 with TRBJ2-5, with D uncertain. Gene TRBJ2-7 matches the end of the DNA better, so the J call may be wrong. Germline loops: CDR1 SNHLY, CDR2 FYNNEI. This CDR3 region has 10 residues. CDR3 loop: CASREYEQYF. In DNA form, the CDR3 reads TGTGCCAGCAGAGAATACGAGCAGTACTTC.

The chain has TRBV6-5 and TRBJ1-1; the match to TRBD1 covers 7 bases. The CDR3 contains 13 residues. Per germline, CDR1 MNHEY and CDR2 SVGAGI. Germline trimming cut 7 bases from V and 1 base from J; bases unmatched to any gene: 3. Here the CDR3 reads CASTRDRNTEAFF. The DNA of the CDR3 is TGTGCCAGCACCCGGGACAGGAACACTGAAGCTTTCTTT.

The J gene is TRBJ1-5, the V gene TRBV6-1; weak D call: TRBD1 (6 bases). The CDR3 has 13 amino acids. Trimming took off 3 bases at V and 4 bases at J, with 7 bases between the two ends. Germline CDR1 MNHNS, CDR2 SASEGT. CDR3 protein: CASSDGQNQPQHF. DNA of the CDR3: TGTGCCAGCAGTGACGGACAGAATCAGCCCCAGCATTTT.

Details on this clone: Different DNA sequences within this sample yield the same CDR3. The J gene is TRBJ2-7, the V gene TRBV7-9; unclear D gene. V dropped 1 base and J dropped 1 base, with 8 bases sitting between them. From germline, CDR1 is SEHNR and CDR2 FQNEAQ (reference sequence). This CDR3 contains 14 residues. The CDR3 protein is CASSLGGQSYEQYF. CDR3 DNA sequence: TGTGCCAGCAGCTTAGGAGGCCAGTCCTACGAGCAGTACTTC.

The chain couples TRBV29-1 to TRBJ2-4; D is tentatively TRBD1 or TRBD2 (6 bases each). Trimming removed 1 base at V and 1 base at J, with 11 bases between. This CDR3 region has 15 residues. CDR1 is SQVTM, CDR2 ANQGSEA, per germline. The CDR3 DNA follows: TGCAGCGTTGAAGCGGGGGCTACGGCCAAAAACATTCAGTACTTC. Its protein product is CSVEAGATAKNIQYF.

The rearrangement links TRBV30 to TRBJ1-6, with D tentatively TRBD1 (6 bases). V dropped 3 bases and J dropped 4 bases, with 10 bases sitting between them. CDR1 and CDR2 from the germline V gene are GTSNPN and SVGIG (reference sequence). The CDR3 sequence is 14 residues long. DNA for the CDR3: TGTGCCTGGAGCACGGGACAATATAATTCACCCCTCCACTTT. Residues: CAWSTGQYNSPLHF.

This clone was picked up a small number of times. This sample also contains other DNA sequences that code for the same CDR3. The rearrangement uses TRBV5-1 and TRBJ1-1, with D possibly being TRBD1 (5 bases). This CDR3 region has 14 residues. V dropped 1 base and J dropped 1 base, with 8 bases sitting between them. The germline V gene encodes CDR1 SGHRS and CDR2 YFSETQ. The CDR3 nucleotides are TGCGCCAGCAGCTTGCAGGGATGGAACACTGAAGCTTTCTTT. Translated, it gives CASSLQGWNTEAFF.

A remark on this clone: This sample also contains other DNA sequences that code for the same CDR3. The rearrangement uses TRBV2 and TRBJ2-7; maybe TRBD2 (5 bases). The germline V gene has CDR1 SNHLY and CDR2 FYNNEI. The V gene lost 6 bases and the J gene lost 1 base, with 13 bases spanning the gap. CDR3 length: 14 residues. CDR3 region: CASSGLAASYEQYF. CDR3 bases: TGTGCCAGCAGCGGACTCGCCGCGTCCTACGAGCAGTACTTC.

The chain combines TRBV12-5 with TRBJ2-1; D gene unclear. Trimming left V 0 bases short and J 8 bases short, with 5 bases between. Per germline, CDR1 LGHNT and CDR2 FRNRAP. This CDR3 has 12 residues. CDR3 coding DNA: TGTGCTAGTGGTTTGGTATTAGATGAGCAGTTCTTC. Its protein is CASGLVLDEQFF.

The rearrangement links TRBV19 to TRBJ2-2; 7 bases map to TRBD1. V shed 4 bases and J 7 bases; nucleotides not matched to a gene: 12. Per the germline V gene, CDR1 is LNHDA and CDR2 is SQIVND (reference sequence). CDR3 length: 16 residues. The CDR3 reads CASSNRQGQGGGELFF. The CDR3 region has the DNA TGTGCCAGTAGTAACCGACAGGGCCAAGGGGGCGGGGAGCTGTTTTTT.

V and J are TRBV7-9 and TRBJ2-1, with D unclear. Germline V lookup: CDR1 SEHNR, CDR2 FQNEAQ (reference sequence). The CDR3 has 13 amino acids. Trimming removed 4 bases from V and 8 bases from J, with 12 bases in between. For the CDR3, the DNA is TGTGCCAGCAGCTATAGTAGTATCTATGAGCAGTTCTTC. Protein product: CASSYSSIYEQFF.